This record covers a single TCR beta chain. The data originate from a study of CD8 T cells in Susac syndrome. Random-hexamer reverse transcription was applied to about 0.5 to 1 ug RNA. In TCRdb, the immunoSEQ multiplex PCR reads were re-called with MiXCR into one record per CDR3 protein. Counted here are under 200,000 distinct CDR3 sequences, 85% to 95% occurring once; the ten biggest clones make up 0.16%. Germline CDR1 SNHLY, CDR2 FYNNEI. This CDR3 comprises 15 residues. V was cut by 10 bases and J by 4 bases, with 17 bases left in between. The chain has TRBV2 and TRBJ2-6, with D perhaps matching TRBD1 (6 bases). The specimen sequenced was CD8+ T cells from PBMCs. The origin of this receptor is a human donor with multiple sclerosis. CDR3 nucleotide sequence: TGTGCCACAACGGACAGCTTGGGGGGGGCCAACGTCCTGACTTTC. This encodes CATTDSLGGANVLTF.